The 28 T cell receptor beta chains below come from one sample, sequenced in a study of CD8+ T cells in alopecia areata (dated by TCRdb to the late 2010s). The label giving this sample's treatment or condition can be read as: oral pan-JAK inhibitor, 5-10 mg twice daily. Receptor amplification or capture employed the immunoSEQ multiplex PCR assay. For TCR sequencing, RNA was extracted from every sample and reverse transcribed into cDNA to serve as template. Held by TCRdb, this immuneACCESS table contains in-frame sequences only and omits some clones. Under half of the omission traces to an unresolved V gene where checked; the cause of the rest is unknown. Counted in this sample were 150,000 to 200,000 clones; 50% to 70% of them appeared once. The ten largest clones capture roughly 1.3% of the sample. The sample in question was CD4+ T cells sorted from blood, obtained around week 50, from a patient treated with tofacitinib. The source of these receptors is a human donor with alopecia areata.

This clone was counted between two and nine times. J is TRBJ2-2 and V is TRBV29-1, with D maybe TRBD2 (5 bases). Germline lookup yields CDR1 SQVTM and CDR2 ANQGSEA. The CDR3 is 12 residues long. Trimming took off 4 bases at V and 4 bases at J, with 7 bases between the two ends. CDR3 nucleotides: TGCAGCGTTGGTGCGGGCACCGGGGAGCTGTTTTTT. This codes for CSVGAGTGELFF.

The chain links TRBV30 to TRBJ2-5, with D possibly TRBD2 on 5 matching bases. Germline assignment: CDR1 GTSNPN and CDR2 SVGIG (reference sequence). With 3 bases removed from V and 4 bases from J, the gap between germline ends came to 6 bases. This CDR3 is 11 amino acids long. The CDR3 is CAWREAETQYF. Here the CDR3 DNA reads TGTGCCTGGAGGGAGGCAGAGACCCAGTACTTC.

The V gene is TRBV15, the J gene TRBJ2-5, with D perhaps matching TRBD2 (6 bases). V was pared by 2 bases and J by 2 bases, with 18 bases between. Looked up from germline, CDR1 is LNHNV and CDR2 is YYDKDF (reference sequence). The CDR3 runs 17 residues. The CDR3 sequence: CATSRKRLVGSQETQYF. The CDR3 DNA is TGTGCCACCAGCAGAAAAAGACTAGTCGGCTCACAAGAGACCCAGTACTTC.

The chain employs TRBV2 and TRBJ2-6, with no clear D. CDR1 and CDR2 (germline): SNHLY, FYNNEI. This CDR3 spans 14 amino acids. Trimming left V 6 bases short and J 4 bases short, with 10 bases between. The CDR3 nucleotides are TGTGCCAGCAGCGCGTCGGTGGGGGCCAACGTCCTGACTTTC. It specifies CASSASVGANVLTF.

This clone appeared many times. The sample contains more than one DNA sequence encoding this CDR3. The V gene is TRBV10-3, the J gene TRBJ2-2; D possibly corresponds to TRBD1 (6 bases). The V end lost 6 bases, the J end lost 5 bases, and 13 bases lay between the germline ends. Germline V lookup: CDR1 ENHRY, CDR2 SYGVKD. CDR3 size: 14 residues. The CDR3 DNA reads as TGTGCCATCAGACCCGGACAGAGGACCGGGGAGCTGTTTTTT. Its translation: CAIRPGQRTGELFF.

J is TRBJ2-4 and V is TRBV9; the D is unclear. This CDR3 region has 13 residues. The germline CDR1 and CDR2 sequences are SGDLS and YYNGEE. Trimming cost V 0 bases and J 4 bases, with 5 bases left between them. CDR3 nucleotides: TGTGCCAGCAGCGTAGGTCTGAAAAACATTCAGTACTTC. Translation gives CASSVGLKNIQYF. The variable domain in full, completed from reference TRBV9 and TRBJ2-4, reads DSGVTQTPKHLITATGQRVTLRCSPRSGDLSVYWYQQSLDQGLQFLIQYYNGEERAKGNILERFSAQQFPDLHSELNLSSLELGDSALYFCASSVGLKNIQYFGAGTRLSVL.

The rearrangement joins TRBV15 to TRBJ1-6; TRBD1 might be the D (5 bases). V dropped 5 bases and J dropped 7 bases, with 15 bases sitting between them. Per germline, CDR1 LNHNV and CDR2 YYDKDF (reference sequence). The CDR3 covers 15 residues. CDR3 protein: CATSRDDTENSPLHF. The CDR3 DNA sequence: TGTGCCACCAGCCGGGACGATACCGAAAATTCACCCCTCCACTTT.

The chain has TRBV30 and TRBJ1-5; TRBD1 might be the D (5 bases). The CDR3 extends over 13 amino acids. Trimming took 1 base from V and 5 from J, leaving 9 bases between them. Per the germline V gene, CDR1 is GTSNPN and CDR2 is SVGIG (reference sequence). The CDR3, as DNA: TGTGCCTGGAGTGGACAGTTTGATCAGCCCCAGCATTTT. It is translated as CAWSGQFDQPQHF.

The sample holds a few counts of this clone. V gene TRBV25-1 combines with J gene TRBJ2-6; D uncertain. Germline CDR1 MGHDK, CDR2 SYGVNS. This CDR3 has 16 residues. Trimming took off 2 bases at V and 2 bases at J, with 10 bases between the two ends. CDR3: CASSERFGTGANVLTF. CDR3 nucleotides: TGTGCCAGCAGTGAAAGGTTTGGGACTGGGGCCAACGTCCTGACTTTC.

This rearrangement joins TRBV30 to TRBJ1-6; unclear D gene. This CDR3 region has 13 residues. Between the trimmed V and J ends, which lost 4 bases and 5 bases, there was a span of 9 bases. CDR1 is GTSNPN and CDR2 is SVGIG in the germline V gene (reference sequence). CDR3 in DNA: TGTGCCTGGAAGGGAGGAGATAATTCACCCCTCCACTTT. It yields the protein CAWKGGDNSPLHF.

The chain uses TRBV5-1 and TRBJ1-2, with D tentatively TRBD1 (5 bases). The CDR3 spans 17 residues. The V gene's germline CDR1 is SGHRS and CDR2 YFSETQ. Trimming left V 0 bases short and J 4 bases short, with 19 bases between. For the CDR3, the DNA is TGCGCCAGCAGCTTGGGGTCCGCGGGGGATCATAGCTATGGCTACACCTTC. Amino acid sequence: CASSLGSAGDHSYGYTF.

The chain carries TRBV6-5 and TRBJ1-1; maybe TRBD1 (6 bases). This CDR3 has 14 amino acids. V lost 6 bases to trimming and J lost 5 bases, with 16 bases between them. Germline V CDR1 and CDR2: MNHEY, SVGAGI. The CDR3: CASRPTGIGTEAFF. The CDR3 DNA reads TGTGCCAGCAGGCCCACAGGGATAGGGACTGAAGCTTTCTTT.

V usage is TRBV2 and J usage is TRBJ2-3, with 7 bases aligning to TRBD2. The trim removed 2 bases at V and 2 bases at J, leaving 4 bases unmatched. Germline V lookup: CDR1 SNHLY, CDR2 FYNNEI. The CDR3 loop spans 15 amino acids. The CDR3 DNA is TGTGCCAGCAGTGAAATGAGCGGGGTCACAGATACGCAGTATTTT. This codes for CASSEMSGVTDTQYF.

J is TRBJ2-2 and V is TRBV30; D is perhaps TRBD1 (6 bases). Trimming shortened V by 4 bases and J by 5 bases, and 11 bases separated the two germline ends. CDR1 and CDR2 (germline): GTSNPN, SVGIG (reference sequence). This CDR3 contains 13 residues. The CDR3 loop reads CAWNAQGTGELFF. CDR3 nucleotide sequence: TGTGCCTGGAATGCACAGGGAACCGGGGAGCTGTTTTTT. The full variable domain, in which reference TRBV30 and TRBJ2-2 provide the parts outside the CDR3, is SQTIHQWPATLVQPVGSPLSLECTVEGTSNPNLYWYRQAAGRGLQLLFYSVGIGQISSEVPQNLSASRPQDRQFILSSKKLLLSDSGFYLCAWNAQGTGELFFGEGSRLTVL.

This clone has more than one count but fewer than ten. The chain recombines TRBV7-2 with TRBJ2-6, with 11 positions matching TRBD1. CDR1 is SGHTA and CDR2 is FQGNSA in the germline V gene. The V segment lost 10 bases and the J segment 4 bases; nucleotides outside the gene matches: 9. The CDR3 sequence is 16 residues long. The CDR3 nucleotides are TGTGCCATTTCCGGGACAGGGGGATTAGGGGCCAACGTCCTGACTTTC. Protein product: CAISGTGGLGANVLTF.

The gene calls are TRBV29-1 and TRBJ1-2; D might be TRBD1 (5 bases). The CDR3 spans 12 residues. V was trimmed by 6 bases and J by 11 bases, leaving 19 bases between them. Per germline, CDR1 SQVTM and CDR2 ANQGSEA. CDR3 residues: CSVAQVFEQYTF. The CDR3 nucleotides read TGCAGCGTCGCACAGGTTTTTGAACAGTACACCTTC. Filled out from reference TRBV29-1 and TRBJ1-2, the complete variable domain reads SAVISQKPSRDICQRGTSLTIQCQVDSQVTMMFWYRQQPGQSLTLIATANQGSEATYESGFVIDKFPISRPNLTFSTLTVSNMSPEDSSIYLCSVAQVFEQYTFGSGTRLTVV.

The J gene is TRBJ2-3, the V gene TRBV2; D gene uncertain. From germline, CDR1 is SNHLY and CDR2 FYNNEI. Trimming removed 10 bases at V and 1 base at J, with 9 bases between. This CDR3 spans 12 amino acids. CDR3: CAIRGGTDTQYF. CDR3 DNA: TGTGCCATACGAGGAGGCACAGATACGCAGTATTTT.

The chain recombines TRBV5-4 with TRBJ2-5; 11 bases agree with TRBD2. CDR3 size: 17 residues. Per germline, CDR1 SGHNT and CDR2 YYREEE (reference sequence). With V trimmed by 4 bases and J by 8 bases, 16 bases remained unmatched. The CDR3 nucleotides read TGTGCCAGCAGCCCCGAAATGGTACTAGCGGGGGACTCAACCCAGTACTTC. The encoded protein is CASSPEMVLAGDSTQYF.

This chain uses TRBV2 with TRBJ1-2; 7 positions agree with TRBD1. The junction had 7 bases not matched to a gene; V was cut back by 7 bases and J by 8 bases. Germline loops: CDR1 SNHLY, CDR2 FYNNEI. This CDR3 comprises 12 residues. This chain's CDR3 is CASKPTGEGYTF. CDR3 sequence (DNA): TGTGCCAGCAAACCCACAGGGGAAGGCTACACCTTC.

The chain recombines TRBV15 with TRBJ2-7; 9 bases are shared with TRBD1. The germline gives CDR1 LNHNV, CDR2 YYDKDF (reference sequence). The CDR3 is 16 amino acids. Unmatched junction bases numbered 11, after V lost 2 bases and J lost 6 bases. CDR3 loop: CATSRQTTGGKSEQYF. Written as DNA, the CDR3 is TGTGCCACCAGCAGACAAACGACAGGGGGTAAGAGCGAGCAGTACTTC. Full variable domain (rest looked up from reference TRBV15 and TRBJ2-7): DAMVIQNPRYQVTQFGKPVTLSCSQTLNHNVMYWYQQKSSQAPKLLFHYYDKDFNNEADTPDNFQSRRPNTSFCFLDIRSPGLGDTAMYLCATSRQTTGGKSEQYFGPGTRLTVT.

The chain links TRBV23-1 to TRBJ2-7, with TRBD1 matching 7 bases. TRBV23-1 belongs to the ORF category, with a function that is uncertain. CDR3 length equals 18 residues. The J segment lost 0 bases and the V segment lost 1 base, leaving 12 bases of the junction unmatched. CDR3 DNA: TGCGCCAGCAGTCAATTAGCCGGGGACAGAGGATTCTCCTACGAGCAGTACTTC. Translation gives CASSQLAGDRGFSYEQYF.

The rearrangement joins TRBV9 to TRBJ2-2, with D perhaps being TRBD1 or TRBD2 (6 bases each). The germline V gene encodes CDR1 SGDLS and CDR2 YYNGEE. Trimming shortened V by 6 bases and J by 6 bases, and 9 bases separated the two germline ends. This CDR3 comprises 12 residues. CDR3 DNA sequence: TGTGCCAGCAAACGGGGGCCCGGGGAGCTGTTTTTT. Its protein is CASKRGPGELFF. The variable domain in full, completed from reference TRBV9 and TRBJ2-2, reads DSGVTQTPKHLITATGQRVTLRCSPRSGDLSVYWYQQSLDQGLQFLIQYYNGEERAKGNILERFSAQQFPDLHSELNLSSLELGDSALYFCASKRGPGELFFGEGSRLTVL.

The chain is built from TRBV6-1 and TRBJ1-1; the D gene is possibly TRBD1 (5 bases). Germline V gene sequence: CDR1 MNHNS, CDR2 SASEGT. V shed 2 bases and J shed 7 bases, with 14 bases lying between them. CDR3 length equals 14 residues. CDR3 sequence: CASSERPQGDEAFF. The CDR3 bases are TGTGCCAGCAGTGAAAGGCCCCAAGGGGATGAAGCTTTCTTT.

The chain joins TRBV29-1 to TRBJ1-1; D gene unclear. The length of the CDR3 is 13 residues. V was cut by 6 bases and J by 0 bases, with 11 bases left in between. Germline V gives CDR1 SQVTM, CDR2 ANQGSEA. The CDR3 DNA reads as TGCAGCGTAGGGCAGAATTTGAACACTGAAGCTTTCTTT. It codes for CSVGQNLNTEAFF.

This clone has more than one count but fewer than ten. This rearrangement joins TRBV14 to TRBJ2-5; 7 bases are shared with TRBD2. Germline values: CDR1 SGHDN, CDR2 FVKESK. The CDR3 covers 15 residues. J lost 0 bases, V lost 3 bases, and 4 bases had no gene match. CDR3 DNA: TGTGCCAGCAGCCAGGGAGGGACGTACCAAGAGACCCAGTACTTC. It encodes CASSQGGTYQETQYF.

Regarding this clone: The same CDR3 is also encoded by other DNA sequences in this sample. The rearrangement links TRBV29-1 to TRBJ1-1; D not certain. CDR3 size: 10 residues. From germline, CDR1 is SQVTM and CDR2 ANQGSEA. Trimming removed 6 bases at V and 1 base at J, with 3 bases between. The CDR3 here is CSVQNTEAFF. CDR3 bases: TGCAGCGTCCAGAACACTGAAGCTTTCTTT.

The genes are TRBV6-5 and TRBJ2-5, with D possibly being TRBD1 (5 bases). The CDR3 covers 15 residues. CDR1 and CDR2 (germline): MNHEY, SVGAGI. The ends were cut back, 6 bases at V and 2 bases at J, with 16 bases in the middle. The CDR3 region is CASRNPQGLQETQYF. The CDR3 DNA sequence: TGTGCCAGCAGGAACCCTCAGGGTCTACAAGAGACCCAGTACTTC.

This chain links TRBV18 with TRBJ2-3, with D hard to call. With 3 bases removed from V and 0 bases from J, the gap between germline ends came to 10 bases. Germline CDR1 KGHSH, CDR2 LQKENI. The CDR3 covers 15 residues. CDR3 protein: CASSPIASSTDTQYF. DNA for the CDR3: TGTGCCAGCTCACCCATCGCCTCTAGCACAGATACGCAGTATTTT.